A selection of T cell receptor beta chains follows, all from one sample in a study of blood T cell repertoires in COVID-19. The repertoire was sequenced with immunoSEQ multiplex PCR; TCRdb's copy has only in-frame clones and lacks some. Among 250,000 to 350,000 clones, about 91% were seen once, and the ten largest hold around 13%. Sample: peripheral blood. The receptors were sampled from an older woman with acute or convalescent COVID-19. Each CDR3 is given with its conserved first and last residue. D genes are given only for firm matches. Only some rows state a clone size, as once, few, many or a class for expanded clones.

d_gene	v_gene	j_gene	abundance	CDR3aa	CDR3nt
TRBD1	TRBV5-6	TRBJ2-7	once	CASSGGTGGAYEQYF	TGTGCCAGCAGCGGGGGAACAGGGGGCGCCTACGAGCAGTACTTC
TRBD1	TRBV6-1	TRBJ1-5	.	CASSEQTTGDNQPQHF	TGTGCCAGCAGTGAACAAACCACAGGGGACAATCAGCCCCAGCATTTT
.	TRBV28	TRBJ1-2	few	CASGPPTNYGYTF	TGTGCCAGCGGCCCCCCGACAAACTATGGCTACACCTTC
.	TRBV15	TRBJ2-7	.	CATSKSTGSYEQYF	TGTGCCACCAGCAAATCGACAGGTTCCTACGAGCAGTACTTC
.	TRBV30	TRBJ1-6	.	CAWSVHRGSPLHF	TGTGCCTGGAGTGTACATCGAGGTTCACCCCTCCACTTT
TRBD2	TRBV28	TRBJ2-5	.	CASSSLTSGREETQYF	TGTGCCAGCAGTTCTTTGACTAGCGGGAGGGAAGAGACCCAGTACTTC
TRBD1	TRBV9	TRBJ2-1	.	CASSVETGLWYNEQFF	TGTGCCAGCAGCGTAGAGACAGGGCTCTGGTACAATGAGCAGTTCTTC
.	TRBV4-1	TRBJ1-5	.	CASSQGADLSNQPQHF	TGCGCCAGCAGCCAAGGGGCAGACCTTAGCAATCAGCCCCAGCATTTT
.	TRBV18	TRBJ2-1	.	CASSPVVQNEQFF	TGTGCCAGCTCACCAGTGGTTCAGAATGAGCAGTTCTTC
TRBD1	TRBV28	TRBJ1-1	.	CASSFSGGYTEAFF	TGTGCCAGCAGTTTTTCAGGGGGCTACACTGAAGCTTTCTTT
.	TRBV18	TRBJ2-3	.	CASSPPTTRRDTQYF	TGTGCCAGCTCACCACCGACTACTAGGCGGGATACGCAGTATTTT
TRBD2	TRBV28	TRBJ2-1	.	CASSSSLALAVNEQFF	TGTGCCAGCAGTTCGAGCCTCGCCCTAGCGGTCAATGAGCAGTTCTTC
.	TRBV7-9	TRBJ1-2	.	CASSLGDYGYTF	TGTGCCAGCAGCTTAGGAGACTATGGCTACACCTTC
TRBD1	TRBV11-3	TRBJ2-3	.	CASSLIGDRGGSDTQYF	TGTGCCAGCAGCTTAATAGGCGACAGGGGGGGCTCAGATACGCAGTATTTT
.	TRBV7-2	TRBJ2-5	.	CASSLGRAETQYF	TGTGCCAGCAGCTTAGGCAGGGCAGAGACCCAGTACTTC
TRBD2	TRBV9	TRBJ2-1	.	CASSVDDFGLADEQFF	TGTGCCAGCAGCGTAGACGACTTTGGACTAGCCGATGAGCAGTTCTTC
TRBD1	TRBV5-1	TRBJ2-5	.	CASSPQGARETQYF	TGCGCCAGCAGCCCCCAGGGGGCCCGGGAGACCCAGTACTTC
TRBD1	TRBV6-5	TRBJ2-1	.	CASSSRQGVGEQFF	TGTGCCAGCAGTTCCCGACAGGGGGTAGGTGAGCAGTTCTTC
.	TRBV20-1	TRBJ2-1	once	CSVPGNEQFF	TGCAGTGTGCCGGGGAATGAGCAGTTCTTC
TRBD1	TRBV5-5	TRBJ1-2	.	CASSPETGVEGYTF	TGTGCCAGCAGCCCAGAGACAGGGGTTGAGGGCTACACCTTC
TRBD1	TRBV7-2	TRBJ2-3	.	CASSLAFGGDRATDTQYF	TGTGCCAGCAGCTTAGCGTTTGGGGGGGACAGGGCCACAGATACGCAGTATTTT
.	TRBV9	TRBJ1-2	few	CASSSHGTNGYTF	TGTGCCAGCAGCTCCCATGGCACCAATGGCTACACCTTC
.	TRBV7-2	TRBJ2-2	.	CASSLARETGELFF	TGTGCCAGCAGCTTAGCGCGGGAAACCGGGGAGCTGTTTTTT
.	TRBV9	TRBJ2-1	.	CASSARESAYNEQFF	TGTGCCAGCAGCGCCCGGGAGAGTGCCTACAATGAGCAGTTCTTC
.	TRBV7-2	TRBJ1-3	.	CASSLGTVTGNTIYF	TGTGCCAGCAGCTTAGGAACAGTTACTGGAAACACCATATATTTT
.	TRBV27	TRBJ1-1	.	CASSGVVGTEAFF	TGTGCCAGTTCCGGAGTGGTTGGGACTGAAGCTTTCTTT
.	TRBV27	TRBJ1-2	.	CASYKEGSGYGYTF	TGTGCCAGTTACAAAGAGGGTAGTGGCTATGGCTACACCTTC
TRBD1	TRBV5-1	TRBJ1-4	.	CASSSRQGVEKLFF	TGCGCCAGCAGCTCACGACAGGGAGTTGAAAAACTGTTTTTT
.	TRBV5-6	TRBJ1-1	few	CASTLTGNTEAFF	TGTGCCAGCACGCTGACAGGGAACACTGAAGCTTTCTTT
TRBD1	TRBV27	TRBJ1-5	.	CASSLYNRGYSNQPQHF	TGTGCCAGCAGTTTATATAACAGGGGATATAGCAATCAGCCCCAGCATTTT
TRBD2	TRBV10-3	TRBJ2-1	.	CASLPETSGYNEQFF	TGTGCCAGTCTCCCTGAGACTAGCGGATACAATGAGCAGTTCTTC
.	TRBV28	TRBJ1-2	.	CASSQTPVAGGYTF	TGTGCCAGCAGCCAAACACCGGTTGCGGGTGGCTACACCTTC
.	TRBV28	TRBJ1-2	.	CASSLDKRYGYTF	TGTGCCAGCAGTTTAGATAAGCGCTATGGCTACACCTTC
.	TRBV14	TRBJ2-7	.	CASSQGAGTYEQYF	TGTGCCAGCAGCCAAGGGGCAGGAACCTACGAGCAGTACTTC
TRBD2	TRBV7-3	TRBJ2-1	.	CASSLFLAGGSYNEQFF	TGTGCCAGCAGCTTATTTTTGGCGGGAGGCTCCTACAATGAGCAGTTCTTC
.	TRBV7-2	TRBJ2-7	.	CASIKNRDYYEQYF	TGTGCCAGCATCAAAAACAGGGACTATTACGAGCAGTACTTC
.	TRBV27	TRBJ2-4	.	CASSLSFRGAKNIQYF	TGTGCCAGCAGTTTATCATTCCGGGGAGCCAAAAACATTCAGTACTTC
TRBD1	TRBV30	TRBJ1-1	.	CARDRANTEAFF	TGTGCCAGGGACAGGGCGAACACTGAAGCTTTCTTT
TRBD2	TRBV13	TRBJ2-3	.	CASGRAGDTDTQYF	TGTGCCAGCGGACGGGCGGGAGACACAGATACGCAGTATTTT
.	TRBV9	TRBJ2-1	.	CASSVGGGDRSYNEQFF	TGTGCCAGCAGCGTAGGTGGCGGGGACCGCTCCTACAATGAGCAGTTCTTC
.	TRBV4-1	TRBJ2-6	.	CASSQVPGAGANVLTF	TGCGCCAGCAGCCAAGTTCCGGGGGCTGGGGCCAACGTCCTGACTTTC
.	TRBV12-3/TRBV12-4	TRBJ1-1	.	CASSPQVNTEAFF	TGTGCCAGCAGTCCACAGGTAAACACTGAAGCTTTCTTT
TRBD1	TRBV30	TRBJ1-2	.	CAWSRDRVRGASGYTF	TGTGCCTGGAGTAGGGACAGGGTGAGGGGGGCTTCTGGCTACACCTTC
.	TRBV21-1	TRBJ1-2	.	CASSTRQNNYGYTF	TGTGCCAGCAGCACTCGACAGAATAACTATGGCTACACCTTC
TRBD2	TRBV19	TRBJ2-2	once	CASSMGLAVNTGELFF	TGTGCCAGTAGTATGGGACTAGCGGTGAACACCGGGGAGCTGTTTTTT
.	TRBV27	TRBJ1-5	once	CASSSWRDSNQPQHF	TGTGCCAGCAGTTCGTGGAGAGATAGCAATCAGCCCCAGCATTTT
.	TRBV15	TRBJ2-3	.	CATSREEGYSTDTQYF	TGTGCCACCAGCAGAGAGGAGGGATACAGCACAGATACGCAGTATTTT
.	TRBV18	TRBJ1-1	.	CASSPQRTEVEAFF	TGTGCCAGCTCACCCCAAAGGACAGAAGTCGAAGCTTTCTTT
TRBD1	TRBV2	TRBJ2-5	.	CASTNRGIGETQYF	TGTGCCAGCACTAACAGGGGGATAGGAGAGACCCAGTACTTC